This TCR beta chain was identified during a study of cytomegalovirus exposure and HLA in healthy donors. Study-wide findings and caveats: TCR beta V- and J-gene trimming, according to a later analysis, was linked to a missense DCLRE1C variant. Of the V segments, some could not be distinguished, including TRBV6-2 and TRBV6-3, and were excluded. Beyond CMV serostatus, there was no information to go on about immune exposure.

The V end was cut by 0 bases, the J end by 6 bases, with 4 bases between. Germline V CDR1 and CDR2: SGHDT, YYEEEE. The CDR3 covers 12 residues. Remarks on this clone: Its antigen is not identified. The sample has other DNA sequences that encode this CDR3 too.

Vbeta (60) and Jbeta (13) primers were used in the PCR. Produced via immunoSEQ multiplex PCR; TCRdb's table is partial and in-frame only. The repertoire includes approximately 100,000 clones, around three quarters of them detected once, and roughly 2.5% sits in the top ten. This receptor was identified in a female donor in good health and CMV-seronegative. Material for sequencing was PBMCs. The rearrangement uses TRBV5-6 and TRBJ2-1; D is unclear. The CDR3 here is CASSLGGNEQFF. CDR3 sequence (DNA): TGTGCCAGCAGCTTGGGAGGCAATGAGCAGTTCTTC. The complete variable domain, with remaining parts taken from reference TRBV5-6 and TRBJ2-1, reads DAGVTQSPTHLIKTRGQQVTLRCSPKSGHDTVSWYQQALGQGPQFIFQYYEEEERQRGNFPDRFSGHQFPNYSSELNVNALLLGDSALYLCASSLGGNEQFFGPGTRLTVL.